This TCR beta chain was sequenced in a study of OX40 agonist ivuxolimab in advanced cancers. Study background: Dose-escalation patients were diagnosed with hepatocellular carcinoma, melanoma, renal cell cancer or head and neck cancer.

The protocol was immunoSEQ multiplex PCR, while the TCRdb copy is restricted to in-frame clones and leaves out a portion. Of 65,000 to 80,000 clones listed, approximately 90% are singletons. The count of this clone is one. Its matching antigen is unknown. Trimming at V came to 4 bases and at J to 3 bases, leaving 9 bases not matched to a gene. The CDR3 covers 16 residues. The V gene's germline CDR1 is SGHKS and CDR2 YYEKEE (reference sequence). Study-wide results and limits: The CD4+ and CD8+ T cells in the blood had expanded clonally by week 6 at 0.1 to 3.0 mg/kg. More expanded clones were seen, on average, in CD8+ T cells than in CD4+.

The receptor was isolated from an adult with an advanced solid tumor such as melanoma, head and neck, liver or kidney cancer. The gene calls are TRBV5-5 and TRBJ2-3; 9 positions match TRBD2. This specimen consisted of CD4+ or CD8+ T cells sorted from blood, obtained in a trial of the OX40 agonist ivuxolimab. Written as DNA, the CDR3 is TGTGCCAGCAGCCCCCGGGGTAGCGGGAGTACAGATACGCAGTATTTT. It specifies CASSPRGSGSTDTQYF.